These 26 T cell receptor beta chains were all obtained from the same sample, sequenced in a study of cytomegalovirus exposure and HLA in healthy donors. Primers: 60 Vbeta forward and 13 Jbeta reverse. TCRdb's table, derived via immunoSEQ multiplex PCR, lists solely in-frame clones and lacks some. The sample records 100,000 to 150,000 clones, about 76% being singletons. Material for sequencing was PBMCs. These receptors all stem from a woman between 55 and 75 years old in good health and CMV-seropositive.

The chain employs TRBV14 and TRBJ1-1; D call uncertain. This CDR3 is 12 amino acids long. The V gene lost 0 bases and the J gene lost 10 bases, with 9 bases spanning the gap. Germline-derived CDR1 and CDR2 are SGHDN and FVKESK. Written as DNA, the CDR3 is TGTGCCAGCAGCCAAGATCGGGTGCGAGCTTTCTTT. Protein sequence: CASSQDRVRAFF.

The chain joins TRBV7-2 to TRBJ2-5; TRBD1 agrees at 9 bases. Germline CDR1 SGHTA, CDR2 FQGNSA. The CDR3 sequence is 15 residues long. Trimming took 1 base from V and 3 from J; bases not matched to a gene: 3. The CDR3 DNA is TGTGCCAGCAGCTTAGGGGACAGGGATAAAGAGACCCAGTACTTC. Translation: CASSLGDRDKETQYF.

The chain joins TRBV5-1 to TRBJ2-7; possible D gene TRBD2, 7 bases. Germline V gene data show CDR1 as SGHRS and CDR2 as YFSETQ. The CDR3 loop spans 14 amino acids. V was clipped by 0 bases and J by 3 bases, with 10 bases between them. The CDR3 nucleotides read TGCGCCAGCAGCTTGGAAGGGGGGGACTACGAGCAGTACTTC. This translates into CASSLEGGDYEQYF.

The rearrangement uses TRBV11-3 and TRBJ1-1; 11 positions agree with TRBD1. With 4 bases clipped from V and 4 bases from J, the junction kept 8 bases outside the gene matches. Germline lookup yields CDR1 SGHNT and CDR2 YENEEA. CDR3 length equals 16 residues. This CDR3 is CASSSGQGAGITEAFF. CDR3 nucleotides: TGTGCCAGCAGCTCTGGACAGGGGGCCGGAATCACTGAAGCTTTCTTT. The full variable domain, completed using reference TRBV11-3 and TRBJ1-1, is EAGVVQSPRYKIIEKKQPVAFWCNPISGHNTLYWYLQNLGQGPELLIRYENEEAVDDSQLPKDRFSAERLKGVDSTLKIQPAELGDSAVYLCASSSGQGAGITEAFFGQGTRLTVV.

This clone was observed a handful of times. J is TRBJ1-2 and V is TRBV30; no clear D gene. The CDR3 extends over 12 amino acids. Trimming shortened V by 4 bases and J by 6 bases, and 12 bases separated the two germline ends. Germline V lookup: CDR1 GTSNPN, CDR2 SVGIG (reference sequence). The chain's CDR3 is CAWTPQKDGYTF. Written as DNA, the CDR3 is TGTGCCTGGACCCCACAGAAGGATGGCTACACCTTC.

This clone was found a few times. This sample includes further DNA sequences coding for the same CDR3. This chain uses TRBV19 with TRBJ2-7, with 8 positions matching TRBD1. V was pared by 3 bases and J by 2 bases, with 3 bases of the junction left unmatched. This CDR3 region has 14 residues. The germline gives CDR1 LNHDA, CDR2 SQIVND (reference sequence). The CDR3 spells CASSIGTGPYEQYF. DNA for the CDR3: TGTGCCAGTAGTATTGGGACAGGCCCCTACGAGCAGTACTTC.

The rearrangement links TRBV6-5 to TRBJ2-7; 9 positions match TRBD1. The CDR3 is 12 residues long. Trimming cost V 11 bases and J 7 bases; bases outside gene matches: 9. CDR1 MNHEY and CDR2 SVGAGI come from the germline V gene. Here the CDR3 reads CASLDRGKEQYF. In nucleotides, the CDR3 is TGTGCCTCCCTAGACAGGGGGAAAGAGCAGTACTTC.

The rearrangement links TRBV7-2 to TRBJ1-2; tentative D call: TRBD1 (5 bases). The ends were cut back, 0 bases at V and 6 bases at J, with 11 bases in the middle. The CDR3 is made up of 14 amino acids. From germline, CDR1 is SGHTA and CDR2 FQGNSA. CDR3 in DNA: TGTGCCAGCAGCTTAGCAGAAGGGGTCCATGGCTACACCTTC. Translated: CASSLAEGVHGYTF.

This chain links TRBV6-1 with TRBJ1-3; TRBD1 might be the D (5 bases). The length of the CDR3 is 16 residues. CDR1 is MNHNS and CDR2 is SASEGT in the germline V gene. V lost 4 bases and J 0 bases, leaving 13 bases between the germline ends. The CDR3 region is CASSGLWGVSGNTIYF. DNA for the CDR3: TGTGCCAGCAGTGGTCTTTGGGGGGTCTCTGGAAACACCATATATTTT.

The rearrangement joins TRBV15 to TRBJ1-1; no firm D call. Germline lookup yields CDR1 LNHNV and CDR2 YYDKDF (reference sequence). This CDR3 spans 13 amino acids. The germline V and J ends were trimmed by 1 base and 0 bases, with 3 bases remaining between them. The CDR3 sequence: CATSRVVNTEAFF. In nucleotides, the CDR3 is TGTGCCACCAGCAGAGTAGTGAACACTGAAGCTTTCTTT. Drawing the rest from reference TRBV15 and TRBJ1-1, the complete variable domain is DAMVIQNPRYQVTQFGKPVTLSCSQTLNHNVMYWYQQKSSQAPKLLFHYYDKDFNNEADTPDNFQSRRPNTSFCFLDIRSPGLGDTAMYLCATSRVVNTEAFFGQGTRLTVV.

The genes are TRBV4-2 and TRBJ2-3, with TRBD2 identical over 11 bases. The germline V gene encodes CDR1 LGHNA and CDR2 YNFKEQ. CDR3 length: 15 residues. V was pared by 4 bases and J by 11 bases, with 11 bases of the junction left unmatched. Here the CDR3 DNA reads TGTGCCAGCAGCCCAGGGACTAGCGGCCCGAGAGGGCAGTATTTT. Translation: CASSPGTSGPRGQYF.

The chain is built from TRBV7-2 and TRBJ2-7, with 8 bases matching TRBD1. Germline-derived CDR1 and CDR2 are SGHTA and FQGNSA. The CDR3 spans 14 residues. V dropped 4 bases and J dropped 3; count of bases not matched to a gene: 5. CDR3 protein: CASSSRDRLYEQYF. DNA of the CDR3: TGTGCCAGCAGCTCTCGGGACAGGCTCTACGAGCAGTACTTC.

V and J are TRBV5-1 and TRBJ1-5; TRBD1 matches at 7 bases. Germline trimming cut 0 bases from V and 2 bases from J; bases unmatched to any gene: 2. Germline loops: CDR1 SGHRS, CDR2 YFSETQ. The CDR3 totals 15 residues. The CDR3 coding sequence is TGCGCCAGCAGCTTGGGACAGGGCGGCAATCAGCCCCAGCATTTT. This translates into CASSLGQGGNQPQHF.

The rearrangement joins TRBV30 to TRBJ1-4, with D possibly being TRBD1 (5 bases). The germline V gene has CDR1 GTSNPN and CDR2 SVGIG (reference sequence). This CDR3 has 13 amino acids. V was cut by 8 bases and J by 10 bases, with 20 bases left in between. The CDR3 sequence: CAVERGGRVKLFF. CDR3 nucleotide sequence: TGTGCCGTTGAGCGCGGGGGTCGGGTAAAACTGTTTTTT.

This chain's CDR3 is CASSLGAGNTEAFF. CDR3 coding DNA: TGTGCCAGCAGCTTAGGGGCAGGGAACACTGAAGCTTTCTTT. The chain has TRBV7-9 and TRBJ1-1; D ambiguous. This CDR3 has 14 amino acids. The V gene lost 1 base and the J gene lost 1 base, with 7 bases spanning the gap. Germline V CDR1 and CDR2: SEHNR, FQNEAQ (reference sequence). Complete variable domain (other parts from reference TRBV7-9 and TRBJ1-1): DTGVSQNPRHKITKRGQNVTFRCDPISEHNRLYWYRQTLGQGPEFLTYFQNEAQLEKSRLLSDRFSAERPKGSFSTLEIQRTEQGDSAMYLCASSLGAGNTEAFFGQGTRLTVV.

The gene calls are TRBV4-2 and TRBJ2-3, with a possible D match to TRBD1 (6 bases). Germline V gives CDR1 LGHNA, CDR2 YNFKEQ. The CDR3 loop spans 17 amino acids. V was shortened by 1 base and J by 6 bases, with 20 bases between the two germline ends. For the CDR3, the DNA is TGTGCCAGCAGCCAAGTTGAAAGACAGGCAATTGGGGATACGCAGTATTTT. Its translation is CASSQVERQAIGDTQYF.

The V gene is TRBV11-2, the J gene TRBJ2-5; D gene uncertain. Trimming shortened V by 3 bases and J by 5 bases, and 10 bases separated the two germline ends. This CDR3 has 13 amino acids. The germline V gene has CDR1 SGHAT and CDR2 FQNNGV. The CDR3 bases are TGTGCCAGCAGCTTGTCCCCCGCGGAGACCCAGTACTTC. Residues: CASSLSPAETQYF.

This clone occurred a few times. This chain connects TRBV7-2 to TRBJ2-7; no clear D gene. The CDR3 runs to 13 residues. Trimming left V 3 bases short and J 1 base short, with 7 bases between. The V gene's germline CDR1 is SGHTA and CDR2 FQGNSA. The DNA of the CDR3 is TGTGCCAGCAGCTTCGGTGGTTCCTACGAGCAGTACTTC. Encoded protein: CASSFGGSYEQYF. The full variable domain, its missing parts supplied by reference TRBV7-2 and TRBJ2-7, is GAGVSQSPSNKVTEKGKDVELRCDPISGHTALYWYRQSLGQGLEFLIYFQGNSAPDKSGLPSDRFSAERTGGSVSTLTIQRTQQEDSAVYLCASSFGGSYEQYFGPGTRLTVT.

V usage is TRBV6-5 and J usage is TRBJ1-2; perhaps TRBD1 as D (6 bases). CDR3 length: 15 residues. V lost 3 bases, J lost 3 bases, and 14 bases lay in between. Germline V CDR1 and CDR2: MNHEY, SVGAGI. CDR3 sequence reads: CASSYGQPSYYGYTF. CDR3 DNA: TGTGCCAGCAGTTATGGACAGCCGTCATACTATGGCTACACCTTC.

In its sample, this clone was seen a few times. This rearrangement joins TRBV27 to TRBJ1-2; the D gene is possibly TRBD1 (5 bases). The CDR3 contains 14 residues. V was shortened by 6 bases and J by 4 bases, with 15 bases between the two germline ends. Germline-derived CDR1 and CDR2 are MNHEY and SMNVEV (reference sequence). The CDR3 protein is CASSLSGEAYGYTF. CDR3 nucleotide sequence: TGTGCCAGCAGCCTGTCGGGGGAGGCCTATGGCTACACCTTC.

This rearrangement joins TRBV29-1 to TRBJ1-5, with no clear D. V was cut by 2 bases and J by 6 bases, with 11 bases left in between. Germline loops: CDR1 SQVTM, CDR2 ANQGSEA. This CDR3 has 13 residues. In DNA form, the CDR3 reads TGCAGCGTTGAATCATTCGTCGGTCAGCCCCAGCATTTT. The encoded protein is CSVESFVGQPQHF.

This clone was counted a single time. The V gene is TRBV19, the J gene TRBJ2-3, with a possible D match to TRBD2 (6 bases). The germline gives CDR1 LNHDA, CDR2 SQIVND (reference sequence). The length of the CDR3 is 14 residues. The ends were cut back, 5 bases at V and 4 bases at J, with 13 bases in the middle. The CDR3 nucleotides are TGTGCCAGTAGTGACCCGGGACTTGCAGATACGCAGTATTTT. This sequence encodes CASSDPGLADTQYF.

The chain employs TRBV2 and TRBJ2-2; D perhaps matches TRBD2 (6 bases). Germline V gene sequence: CDR1 SNHLY, CDR2 FYNNEI. Trimming cost V 7 bases and J 7 bases, with 10 bases left between them. This CDR3 region has 12 residues. The CDR3 here is CASTGSGGELFF. The CDR3 DNA reads TGTGCCAGCACCGGGAGCGGCGGGGAGCTGTTTTTT.

The gene calls are TRBV29-1 and TRBJ2-1; 8 positions agree with TRBD1. Unmatched junction bases numbered 11, after V lost 6 bases and J lost 4 bases. The germline gives CDR1 SQVTM, CDR2 ANQGSEA. The CDR3 sequence is 15 residues long. DNA of the CDR3: TGCAGCGTATCCACCGACAGGGGCGAATACAATGAGCAGTTCTTC. This encodes CSVSTDRGEYNEQFF.

The chain uses TRBV7-8 and TRBJ2-7; possible D gene TRBD2, 5 bases. The CDR3 totals 15 residues. Trimming removed 5 bases at V and 3 bases at J, with 17 bases between. In germline, CDR1 is SGHVS, CDR2 FQNEAQ. CDR3 region: CASSRRTLGDYEQYF. DNA of the CDR3: TGTGCCAGCAGCCGACGCACCCTCGGGGACTACGAGCAGTACTTC.

The chain employs TRBV7-8 and TRBJ1-1, with D unresolved. The V end was cut by 0 bases, the J end by 4 bases, with 12 bases between. Germline V gives CDR1 SGHVS, CDR2 FQNEAQ. The CDR3 runs 15 residues. The chain's CDR3 is CASSLAAGSATEAFF. CDR3 DNA: TGTGCCAGCAGCTTAGCAGCGGGGTCGGCCACTGAAGCTTTCTTT.